These 12 T cell receptor beta chains originate from one sample sequenced in a study of cytomegalovirus exposure and HLA in healthy donors. Both 60 Vbeta primers and 13 Jbeta primers went into the PCR. Profiling relied on immunoSEQ multiplex PCR, and the TCRdb table lists in-frame clones only, not all of them. The sample gives around 160,000 clones, roughly 79% of which show up once; around 1% is in the top ten. The material sequenced was PBMCs. The receptors were sampled from a woman aged 40 to 50 in good health and CMV-seronegative.

The chain combines TRBV6-1 with TRBJ1-2; TRBD1 agrees at 7 bases. The CDR3 contains 15 residues. The V gene's germline CDR1 is MNHNS and CDR2 SASEGT. V lost 3 bases to trimming and J lost 6 bases; unmatched junction nucleotides: 10. The CDR3 DNA reads as TGTGCCAGCAGTGAGTGGGCAGGGGGAGGTAATGGCTACACCTTC. Translated: CASSEWAGGGNGYTF.

This sequence joins TRBV2 and TRBJ2-3; 9 bases are a match to TRBD2. CDR3 size: 16 residues. V lost 2 bases to trimming and J lost 4 bases; unmatched junction nucleotides: 7. CDR1 is SNHLY, CDR2 FYNNEI, per germline. CDR3 sequence: CASSELGSGSPDTQYF. In nucleotides, the CDR3 is TGTGCCAGCAGTGAATTAGGTAGCGGGAGTCCAGATACGCAGTATTTT.

The chain recombines TRBV28 with TRBJ1-2; 9 nucleotides line up with TRBD1. Germline assignment: CDR1 MDHEN and CDR2 SYDVKM. The CDR3 contains 14 residues. The J segment lost 5 bases and the V segment lost 5 bases, leaving 6 bases of the junction unmatched. The DNA for the CDR3 is TGTGCCAGCAGTACAGGGGGCGCACAGTATGGCTACACCTTC. Its translation: CASSTGGAQYGYTF.

The gene calls are TRBV29-1 and TRBJ1-2; 7 bases agree with TRBD1. This CDR3 spans 12 amino acids. The germline V gene encodes CDR1 SQVTM and CDR2 ANQGSEA. V lost 2 bases, J lost 12 bases, and 9 bases stayed unmatched. As DNA, the CDR3 is TGCAGCGTTGAATCTGAGGGACAGTCCCACACCTTC. Its protein product is CSVESEGQSHTF.

Only a few counts were recorded for this clone. V usage is TRBV5-1 and J usage is TRBJ1-1; D perhaps matches TRBD1 (5 bases). CDR1 is SGHRS, CDR2 YFSETQ, per germline. This CDR3 is built from 15 residues. V dropped 4 bases and J dropped 0 bases, with 13 bases sitting between them. CDR3 coding DNA: TGCGCCAGCAGCCCGACGCAGGGCATGAACACTGAAGCTTTCTTT. Its protein is CASSPTQGMNTEAFF.

The V gene is TRBV6-5, the J gene TRBJ2-7; D may be TRBD2 (6 bases). Trimming stripped 6 bases from V and 4 bases from J, with 19 bases between. CDR1 MNHEY and CDR2 SVGAGI come from the germline V gene. This CDR3 has 15 residues. CDR3 sequence (DNA): TGTGCCAGCAGAAAAAGTGGGGAGGCGGGGTACGAGCAGTACTTC. Amino acid sequence: CASRKSGEAGYEQYF.

CDR3 nucleotides: TGTGCCAGCAGCTTCGGGGAGGGCTACGAGCAGTACTTC. Amino acids: CASSFGEGYEQYF. The J gene is TRBJ2-7, the V gene TRBV7-9; TRBD2 matches 7 bases. CDR1 SEHNR and CDR2 FQNEAQ come from the germline V gene (reference sequence). Trimming removed 3 bases from V and 3 bases from J; junction bases left unmatched: 2. The CDR3 totals 13 residues.

The chain has TRBV27 and TRBJ2-3; a weak D match, TRBD2 (5 bases). Trimming stripped 5 bases from V and 2 bases from J, with 14 bases between. This CDR3 spans 15 amino acids. Germline CDR1 is MNHEY and CDR2 is SMNVEV (reference sequence). The CDR3 protein is CASSPEERFTDTQYF. In DNA form, the CDR3 reads TGTGCCAGCAGTCCGGAAGAGCGGTTCACAGATACGCAGTATTTT.

This chain connects TRBV5-1 to TRBJ2-5, with D perhaps TRBD1 (6 bases). V dropped 1 base and J dropped 4 bases, with 17 bases sitting between them. In germline, CDR1 is SGHRS, CDR2 YFSETQ. This CDR3 has 16 residues. The CDR3 nucleotides read TGCGCCAGCAGCTTGTCGGCCAGGGGAAAACCAGAGACCCAGTACTTC. Translated, it gives CASSLSARGKPETQYF. The full variable domain, with the rest looked up from reference TRBV5-1 and TRBJ2-5, is KAGVTQTPRYLIKTRGQQVTLSCSPISGHRSVSWYQQTPGQGLQFLFEYFSETQRNKGNFPGRFSGRQFSNSRSEMNVSTLELGDSALYLCASSLSARGKPETQYFGPGTRLLVL.

This chain joins TRBV19 and TRBJ2-7; 9 bases are shared with TRBD2. With V trimmed by 3 bases and J by 3 bases, 15 bases remained unmatched. The CDR3 loop spans 18 amino acids. Germline values: CDR1 LNHDA, CDR2 SQIVND (reference sequence). This CDR3 reads CASSIKLPAGTSNYEQYF. The CDR3 DNA sequence: TGTGCCAGTAGTATCAAATTACCCGCCGGGACTAGCAACTACGAGCAGTACTTC.

This clone was seen only once. V is TRBV5-1 and J is TRBJ1-1; D unclear. The germline CDR1 and CDR2 sequences are SGHRS and YFSETQ. The CDR3 extends over 14 amino acids. Trimming removed 4 bases at V and 0 bases at J, with 10 bases between. This CDR3 reads CASSRFDMNTEAFF. DNA of the CDR3: TGCGCCAGCAGCAGATTCGACATGAACACTGAAGCTTTCTTT. The entire variable domain, with the rest obtained from reference TRBV5-1 and TRBJ1-1, is as follows: KAGVTQTPRYLIKTRGQQVTLSCSPISGHRSVSWYQQTPGQGLQFLFEYFSETQRNKGNFPGRFSGRQFSNSRSEMNVSTLELGDSALYLCASSRFDMNTEAFFGQGTRLTVV.

This clone has just one count. This chain uses TRBV27 with TRBJ1-1, with D unclear. The germline gives CDR1 MNHEY, CDR2 SMNVEV (reference sequence). Trimming took 7 bases from V and 3 from J, leaving 9 bases between them. CDR3 length: 12 residues. The chain's CDR3 is CASKNIDTEAFF. The CDR3 DNA sequence: TGTGCCAGCAAGAACATTGACACTGAAGCTTTCTTT.